The 15 T cell receptor beta chains presented below share a single source sample, sequenced in a study of early T cells in non-severe SARS-CoV-2 infection (dated by TCRdb to 2020 to 2022). Receptor amplification or capture employed 5' RACE. Sequencing relied on a NextSeq 500. TCRdb applied fastp at Q25 and MiXCR to the public reads, then kept only in-frame beta chains. Rows are combined by CDR3 protein, so each entry shows the most common genes and DNA. The sample profile shows roughly 72,000 distinct CDR3 sequences; 9.5% to 15% of them were found once. Less than 3% of the sample belongs to the ten largest clones. Specimen: whole blood, collected at baseline. Every receptor here comes from an adult who was a healthcare worker with PCR-confirmed SARS-CoV-2 infection or an uninfected control (not recorded which).

This clonotype was recorded a few times. This chain links TRBV10-1 with TRBJ2-3, with 7 bases lining up with TRBD2. The CDR3 runs 15 residues. CDR1 WNHNN and CDR2 SYGVQD come from the germline V gene (reference sequence). With V trimmed by 5 bases and J by 1 base, 6 bases remained unmatched. This CDR3 reads CASSFSSGGTDTQYF. The CDR3 region has the DNA TGCGCCAGCAGTTTCTCCAGCGGGGGCACAGATACGCAGTATTTT.

V gene TRBV20-1 combines with J gene TRBJ1-1, with a possible D match to TRBD1 (6 bases). Between the trimmed V and J ends, which lost 3 bases and 3 bases, there was a span of 8 bases. Germline V gene data show CDR1 as DFQATT and CDR2 as SNEGSKA (reference sequence). The CDR3 covers 12 residues. CDR3 loop: CSASKGDTEAFF. In DNA, the CDR3 is TGCAGTGCTAGTAAGGGGGACACTGAAGCTTTCTTT.

This clonotype has only a few counts. The chain couples TRBV3-1 to TRBJ2-3, with 9 bases aligning to TRBD2. V lost 4 bases and J lost 2; bases outside the gene matches: 7. The CDR3 is 16 residues long. Per germline, CDR1 LGHDT and CDR2 YNNKEL (reference sequence). CDR3 coding DNA: TGTGCCAGCAGCCCCCGGGTAGCGGGGGCCACAGATACGCAGTATTTT. It translates to CASSPRVAGATDTQYF.

This clonotype showed up many times. This chain joins TRBV18 and TRBJ2-3; 9 nucleotides line up with TRBD2. The length of the CDR3 is 17 residues. After removal of 1 base from V and 5 bases from J, the junction contained 10 bases not matched to a gene. Germline-derived CDR1 and CDR2 are KGHSH and LQKENI. CDR3 nucleotides: TGTGCCAGCTCACCACTGGTGGCTAGCGGGAACCTAGATACGCAGTATTTT. It is translated as CASSPLVASGNLDTQYF. The complete variable domain, with remaining parts taken from reference TRBV18 and TRBJ2-3, reads NAGVMQNPRHLVRRRGQEARLRCSPMKGHSHVYWYRQLPEEGLKFMVYLQKENIIDESGMPKERFSAEFPKEGPSILRIQQVVRGDSAAYFCASSPLVASGNLDTQYFGPGTRLTVL.

The chain has TRBV20-1 and TRBJ2-3; TRBD1 aligns across 8 bases. This CDR3 is 15 amino acids long. The germline gives CDR1 DFQATT, CDR2 SNEGSKA (reference sequence). The J segment lost 3 bases and the V segment lost 4 bases, leaving 9 bases of the junction unmatched. CDR3 DNA: TGCAGTGCTAAAAAGGGGACAGGTCGGACAGATACGCAGTATTTT. Encoded protein: CSAKKGTGRTDTQYF.

This chain links TRBV6-6 with TRBJ1-4, with 7 bases lining up with TRBD1. The germline V gene has CDR1 MNHNY and CDR2 SVGAGI (reference sequence). Trimming cost V 6 bases and J 4 bases; bases outside gene matches: 14. This CDR3 spans 17 amino acids. The chain's CDR3 is CASSHTGTDWNNEKLFF. CDR3 nucleotide sequence: TGTGCCAGCAGCCACACCGGGACAGATTGGAATAATGAAAAACTGTTTTTT.

This clonotype was counted between two and nine times. This chain links TRBV4-1 with TRBJ2-7; D may be TRBD1 (5 bases). Deletions cut 1 base from V and 4 bases from J, with 14 bases between. The CDR3 covers 15 residues. Germline lookup yields CDR1 MGHRA and CDR2 YSYEKL. CDR3 amino acids: CASSQVGAPGYEQYF. The DNA of the CDR3 is TGCGCCAGCAGCCAAGTTGGGGCGCCAGGGTACGAGCAGTACTTC.

This chain joins TRBV20-1 and TRBJ1-2, with 11 bases matching TRBD1. The CDR3 consists of 17 residues. Germline V lookup: CDR1 DFQATT, CDR2 SNEGSKA (reference sequence). J was trimmed by 4 bases and V by 0 bases; bases with no gene match: 10. As DNA, the CDR3 is TGCAGTGCTAGAGAGCGGATCGGACAGGGGGCCGGCTATGGCTACACCTTC. Protein: CSARERIGQGAGYGYTF.

This clonotype was counted at least ten times. J is TRBJ2-3 and V is TRBV29-1; D tentatively fits TRBD1 or TRBD2 (6 bases each). This CDR3 contains 15 residues. V lost 1 base, J lost 2 bases, and 13 bases lay in between. CDR1 is SQVTM, CDR2 ANQGSEA, per germline. The CDR3 region has the DNA TGCAGCGTTGAAGGAGAGGGGGGTAACACAGATACGCAGTATTTT. Protein: CSVEGEGGNTDTQYF.

This clonotype was observed a few times. V and J are TRBV28 and TRBJ2-7; 7 bases map to TRBD1. This CDR3 comprises 13 residues. Germline CDR1 and CDR2: MDHEN and SYDVKM. Trimming took 3 bases from V and 4 from J; bases not matched to a gene: 3. The CDR3 nucleotides read TGTGCCAGCAGTTTGGGACAGTTATACGAGCAGTACTTC. Protein: CASSLGQLYEQYF. Full variable domain (missing parts from reference TRBV28 and TRBJ2-7): DVKVTQSSRYLVKRTGEKVFLECVQDMDHENMFWYRQDPGLGLRLIYFSYDVKMKEKGDIPEGYSVSREKKERFSLILESASTNQTSMYLCASSLGQLYEQYFGPGTRLTVT.

The chain uses TRBV4-1 and TRBJ1-2, with unresolved D. V lost 8 bases and J 5 bases, leaving 12 bases between the germline ends. CDR1 and CDR2 (germline): MGHRA, YSYEKL. The CDR3 is 12 amino acids. This CDR3 is CASGRPDYGYTF. The CDR3 nucleotides are TGCGCCAGCGGAAGGCCGGATTATGGCTACACCTTC.

This chain links TRBV20-1 with TRBJ2-3; possible D gene TRBD2, 7 bases. V was clipped by 5 bases and J by 1 base, with 13 bases between them. This CDR3 comprises 14 residues. Germline V lookup: CDR1 DFQATT, CDR2 SNEGSKA (reference sequence). The CDR3 protein is CSAQGRGGTDTQYF. The CDR3 DNA sequence: TGCAGTGCTCAGGGGAGGGGGGGCACAGATACGCAGTATTTT.

V usage is TRBV28 and J usage is TRBJ1-1; D possibly corresponds to TRBD1 (5 bases). The CDR3 sequence is 14 residues long. V gave up 7 bases and J gave up 5 bases, with 17 bases separating them. Germline CDR1 MDHEN, CDR2 SYDVKM. CDR3 in amino acids: CASKWGGRRTEAFF. The CDR3 coding sequence is TGTGCCAGCAAATGGGGGGGAAGACGGACTGAAGCTTTCTTT.

The chain joins TRBV7-2 to TRBJ1-6, with D perhaps TRBD1 (6 bases). V was shortened by 5 bases and J by 8 bases, with 16 bases between the two germline ends. This CDR3 has 15 amino acids. Germline lookup yields CDR1 SGHTA and CDR2 FQGNSA. The CDR3 reads CASSPEGRGDSPLHF. As DNA, the CDR3 is TGTGCCAGCAGCCCAGAGGGCAGGGGTGATTCACCCCTCCACTTT.

This clonotype was observed a few times. The chain couples TRBV20-1 to TRBJ2-1; 9 bases are a match to TRBD2. The CDR3 runs 18 residues. The trim removed 6 bases at V and 0 bases at J, leaving 15 bases unmatched. Germline-derived CDR1 and CDR2 are DFQATT and SNEGSKA (reference sequence). As DNA, the CDR3 is TGCAGTGCCCACCTGGCTAGCGGGGCGTTTAGCTCCTACAATGAGCAGTTCTTC. This translates into CSAHLASGAFSSYNEQFF.